This T cell receptor (beta chain) was identified during a study of T cell responses to AZD1222 COVID-19 vaccine. The length of the CDR3 is 13 residues. V was trimmed by 2 bases and J by 4 bases, leaving 9 bases between them. Germline V gene sequence: CDR1 MNHEY, CDR2 SVGAGI. Measured with immunoSEQ multiplex PCR; TCRdb has only the in-frame clones, and not every one. The sample records approximately 140,000 clones, roughly 92% being singletons. The TCR was taken from an adult in good health. The sample was peripheral blood, taken on day 0 of AZD1222 vaccination. The chain combines TRBV6-5 with TRBJ2-7; no firm D call. The DNA of the CDR3 is TGTGCCAGCAGTTACCGAGACAAGTACGAGCAGTACTTC. Its translation: CASSYRDKYEQYF.